This T cell receptor (beta chain) originates from a study of T cell changes during pregnancy in multiple sclerosis. Using immunoSEQ multiplex PCR, the repertoire was profiled, and TCRdb retains in-frame clones only, with some absent. The table has 85,000 to 90,000 clones, approximately 95% seen once. Germline lookup yields CDR1 SGHRS and CDR2 YFSETQ. The CDR3 runs to 15 residues. V lost 0 bases and J lost 6, with 12 bases in between. The receptor was isolated from a female donor in good health, enrolled as a control in a pregnancy study. Sequenced material: peripheral blood, taken after pregnancy. V gene TRBV5-1 combines with J gene TRBJ2-2; D is uncertain. In DNA, the CDR3 is TGCGCCAGCAGCTTGGTTGGGCCCCTGCCCGGGGAGCTGTTTTTT. It specifies CASSLVGPLPGELFF.